This T cell receptor (beta chain) was captured in a study of Graves' ophthalmopathy and Graves' hyperthyroidism. Overall study findings and caveats: Detection in blood was also observed for most expanded thyroid clonotypes above 0.001 frequency.

This clonotype was detected only a few times. Its antigen is as yet unknown. The study amplified TCR beta CDR3 regions using RNA transcripts. Second-round multiplex PCR followed a first-round RT-PCR using HTBI primers. TCRdb recomputed calls from the multiplex PCR reads with MiXCR, one row per CDR3 protein. In the table there are about 550,000 distinct CDR3 sequences, approximately 35% of which are singletons. The CDR3 has 14 residues. Trimming pared 1 base from V and 8 bases from J, leaving 12 bases between. Germline CDR1 is SGHTS and CDR2 is YDEGEE. The evidence that diagnosis relied on was clinical symptoms, serum thyroxine, TRAb, thyroid ultrasound and orbital computed tomography.

Sequencing input: peripheral blood or thyroid tissue (not recorded which). The chain recombines TRBV5-8 with TRBJ1-4; D is unclear. The clonotype originates from an adult man with Graves' hyperthyroidism. The CDR3 sequence is CASSLPDASEKLFF. DNA for the CDR3: TGTGCCAGCAGCTTGCCGGACGCCAGCGAAAAACTGTTTTTT.